What follows are 17 T cell receptor beta chains derived from one specimen sequenced in a study of OX40 agonist ivuxolimab in advanced cancers. Generated by immunoSEQ multiplex PCR, the TCRdb table keeps only in-frame clones and is missing some. Of about 34,000 clones in the sample, 65% to 90% are singletons; the top ten hold about 1.3%. The specimen comprised CD4+ or CD8+ T cells sorted from blood, sampled in a trial of the OX40 agonist ivuxolimab. All receptors come from an adult with an advanced solid tumor such as melanoma, head and neck, liver or kidney cancer.

This clone was detected a few times. J is TRBJ2-7 and V is TRBV7-2; D might be TRBD1 or TRBD2, each matching 5 bases. V was shortened by 0 bases and J by 5 bases, with 11 bases between the two germline ends. The CDR3 is 14 amino acids. Per the germline V gene, CDR1 is SGHTA and CDR2 is FQGNSA. The CDR3 DNA is TGTGCCAGCAGCTTAGCGAGGGGTCCCCACGAGCAGTACTTC. Its protein product is CASSLARGPHEQYF.

CDR3 protein: CASSLRNEAFF. The CDR3 bases are TGTGCCAGCAGCTTAAGGAATGAAGCTTTCTTT. This chain links TRBV7-2 with TRBJ1-1; D is uncertain. V lost 2 bases, J lost 7 bases, and 5 bases lay in between. CDR3 length: 11 amino acids. Germline V gives CDR1 SGHTA, CDR2 FQGNSA.

This clone was detected once. The chain links TRBV6-1 to TRBJ2-3; 8 bases are shared with TRBD2. CDR1 MNHNS and CDR2 SASEGT come from the germline V gene. The length of the CDR3 is 18 residues. Trimming removed 1 base from V and 1 base from J; junction bases left unmatched: 10. The CDR3 is CASSEVWRGAGGTDTQYF. Here the CDR3 DNA reads TGTGCCAGCAGTGAAGTGTGGCGGGGGGCAGGGGGCACAGATACGCAGTATTTT.

This sequence joins TRBV9 and TRBJ2-7, with no clear D. The CDR3 has 15 amino acids. Between the trimmed V and J ends, which lost 0 bases and 2 bases, there was a span of 12 bases. Per the germline V gene, CDR1 is SGDLS and CDR2 is YYNGEE. The CDR3 region has the DNA TGTGCCAGCAGCGTAGCTTCTGGGTCTACCTACGAGCAGTACTTC. This codes for CASSVASGSTYEQYF.

The rearrangement joins TRBV6-5 to TRBJ2-7; TRBD2 agrees at 13 bases. From germline, CDR1 is MNHEY and CDR2 SVGAGI. The J segment lost 4 bases and the V segment lost 5 bases, leaving 2 bases of the junction unmatched. The CDR3 spans 14 residues. CDR3 bases: TGTGCCAGCAGTAGGACTAGCGGGAGATACGAGCAGTACTTC. As protein: CASSRTSGRYEQYF.

The rearrangement uses TRBV19 and TRBJ1-2; tentatively, D is TRBD1 (6 bases). CDR1 and CDR2 (germline): LNHDA, SQIVND (reference sequence). The ends were cut back, 6 bases at V and 2 bases at J, with 7 bases in the middle. This CDR3 region has 12 residues. The CDR3 loop reads CASRQGNYGYTF. CDR3 nucleotide sequence: TGTGCCAGTAGACAGGGCAACTATGGCTACACCTTC.

This chain joins TRBV5-6 and TRBJ1-1; D remains ambiguous. Germline loops: CDR1 SGHDT, CDR2 YYEEEE. The ends were cut back, 2 bases at V and 0 bases at J, with 5 bases in the middle. CDR3 size: 13 residues. The CDR3 DNA follows: TGTGCCAGCAGCTTTTTGTTGAACACTGAAGCTTTCTTT. Translated, it gives CASSFLLNTEAFF.

This chain joins TRBV20-1 and TRBJ2-2; D gene uncertain. CDR1 is DFQATT, CDR2 SNEGSKA, per germline (reference sequence). The CDR3 is 11 residues long. The CDR3 DNA reads TGCCGCGAAGTTTACACCGGGGAGCTGTTTTTT. This translates into CREVYTGELFF.

The chain combines TRBV5-1 with TRBJ2-6, with D uncertain. Between the trimmed V and J ends, which lost 4 bases and 0 bases, there was a span of 8 bases. The CDR3 consists of 15 residues. Germline V CDR1 and CDR2: SGHRS, YFSETQ. The CDR3 protein is CASSPTNSGANVLTF. CDR3 nucleotides: TGCGCCAGCAGCCCTACAAACTCTGGGGCCAACGTCCTGACTTTC. Filled out from reference TRBV5-1 and TRBJ2-6, the complete variable domain reads KAGVTQTPRYLIKTRGQQVTLSCSPISGHRSVSWYQQTPGQGLQFLFEYFSETQRNKGNFPGRFSGRQFSNSRSEMNVSTLELGDSALYLCASSPTNSGANVLTFGAGSRLTVL.

The table lists this clone with a count of one. The chain joins TRBV7-2 to TRBJ1-5; D might be TRBD1 (5 bases). V lost 0 bases to trimming and J lost 4 bases, with 13 bases between them. CDR1 SGHTA and CDR2 FQGNSA come from the germline V gene. The CDR3 covers 16 residues. The CDR3 here is CASSLAHGGWNQPQHF. The CDR3 DNA follows: TGTGCCAGCAGCTTAGCGCACGGGGGATGGAATCAGCCCCAGCATTTT.

The chain combines TRBV10-3 with TRBJ2-5, with a tentative D call TRBD1 (5 bases). V lost 2 bases and J lost 1, with 11 bases in between. There are 15 residues in the CDR3. Germline values: CDR1 ENHRY, CDR2 SYGVKD. The chain's CDR3 is CAISEKGRGQETQYF. CDR3 DNA: TGTGCCATCAGTGAGAAGGGAAGGGGCCAAGAGACCCAGTACTTC.

The chain links TRBV6-4 to TRBJ2-5; 8 positions match TRBD2. Germline values: CDR1 MRHNA, CDR2 SNTAGT. The CDR3 spans 15 residues. Trimming cost V 3 bases and J 4 bases; bases outside gene matches: 7. CDR3 DNA: TGTGCCAGCAGTGAACGGGGGGGGCCGCGAGAGACCCAGTACTTC. Amino acids: CASSERGGPRETQYF.

The V call is TRBV19, the J call TRBJ2-7; the D gene is possibly TRBD2 (6 bases). This CDR3 has 15 amino acids. Germline V gene sequence: CDR1 LNHDA, CDR2 SQIVND (reference sequence). Trimming shortened V by 5 bases and J by 5 bases, and 19 bases separated the two germline ends. CDR3 in DNA: TGTGCCAGTAGTGTAGGTCTCGCGGGGCTGGACGAGCAGTACTTC. Its protein product is CASSVGLAGLDEQYF.

This chain links TRBV6-6 with TRBJ2-7, with D unresolved. Germline V gene lookup returns CDR1 MNHNY and CDR2 SVGAGI (reference sequence). The V gene lost 0 bases and the J gene lost 5 bases, with 5 bases spanning the gap. The CDR3 is 12 amino acids. CDR3 sequence: CASSYSVHEQYF. The CDR3 nucleotides are TGTGCCAGCAGTTACTCGGTTCACGAGCAGTACTTC.

To note about this clone: One end of the junction does not line up with germline, which may come from a read error. The chain joins TRBV7-7 to TRBJ1-4; 7 bases agree with TRBD1. Germline lookup yields CDR1 SSHAT and CDR2 FNYEAQ (reference sequence). The CDR3 has 14 amino acids. CDR3 coding DNA: TGTGCTAGCAGCTCGGGACAGAATAATGAAAAACTGTTTTTT. Its protein product is CASSSGQNNEKLFF.

CDR3 in amino acids: CASRGPREGGSGYTF. Here the CDR3 DNA reads TGTGCCAGCCGCGGCCCCAGGGAGGGAGGATCGGGCTACACCTTC. The genes are TRBV2 and TRBJ1-2; D is perhaps TRBD1 (5 bases). Germline loops: CDR1 SNHLY, CDR2 FYNNEI. V lost 8 bases, J lost 8 bases, and 24 bases lay in between. The CDR3 extends over 15 amino acids.

V gene TRBV5-1 combines with J gene TRBJ1-1, with no clear D. Per the germline V gene, CDR1 is SGHRS and CDR2 is YFSETQ. Trimming took off 0 bases at V and 2 bases at J, with 5 bases between the two ends. The CDR3 sequence is 13 residues long. The CDR3 coding sequence is TGCGCCAGCAGCTTGGACCTTAACACTGAAGCTTTCTTT. It yields the protein CASSLDLNTEAFF.